These 16 T cell receptor beta chains came from one sample sequenced in a study of identifying expanded T cells in peripheral blood. The method was immunoSEQ multiplex PCR; TCRdb's version includes in-frame clones alone and lacks a portion of them. Of about 130,000 clones listed, approximately 86% are singletons. The sequenced sample consisted of blood. These receptors were obtained from a person aged 18 to 70 in good health.

This sequence joins TRBV6-1 and TRBJ2-3; the D is unclear. CDR1 MNHNS and CDR2 SASEGT come from the germline V gene. The CDR3 has 13 residues. Deletions cut 6 bases from V and 0 bases from J, with 7 bases between. For the CDR3, the DNA is TGTGCCAGCAGGCCAGACAGCACAGATACGCAGTATTTT. Amino acids: CASRPDSTDTQYF.

This sequence joins TRBV6-6 and TRBJ2-5, with 9 nucleotides matching TRBD1. V shed 7 bases, J shed 5 bases, and the junction held 8 bases outside the gene matches. The CDR3 loop spans 14 amino acids. Per germline, CDR1 MNHNY and CDR2 SVGAGI (reference sequence). The DNA of the CDR3 is TGTGCCAGCACCTCTGGGACAGGGACGGAGACCCAGTACTTC. Translating gives CASTSGTGTETQYF.

The chain is built from TRBV11-3 and TRBJ1-1; D uncertain. Trimming shortened V by 0 bases and J by 4 bases, and 12 bases separated the two germline ends. The CDR3 spans 15 residues. Germline values: CDR1 SGHNT, CDR2 YENEEA. The CDR3 bases are TGTGCCAGCAGCTTAGACGGCAGGTCGGGCACTGAAGCTTTCTTT. Its translation: CASSLDGRSGTEAFF.

This chain connects TRBV12-5 to TRBJ1-2; the D gene is possibly TRBD1 (5 bases). Germline assignment: CDR1 LGHNT and CDR2 FRNRAP. This CDR3 contains 13 residues. V lost 4 bases to trimming and J lost 4 bases, with 10 bases between them. The CDR3 reads CASGSGGGYGYTF. The CDR3 coding sequence is TGTGCTAGTGGTTCCGGGGGAGGCTATGGCTACACCTTC. The full variable domain, its missing parts supplied by reference TRBV12-5 and TRBJ1-2, is DARVTQTPRHKVTEMGQEVTMRCQPILGHNTVFWYRQTMMQGLELLAYFRNRAPLDDSGMPKDRFSAEMPDATLATLKIQPSEPRDSAVYFCASGSGGGYGYTFGSGTRLTVV.

This clone came up a few times. This rearrangement joins TRBV11-2 to TRBJ1-6; 9 bases map to TRBD1. The CDR3 has 13 residues. CDR1 is SGHAT, CDR2 FQNNGV, per germline. The junction had 4 bases not matched to a gene; V was cut back by 6 bases and J by 10 bases. The CDR3 sequence is CASRGQGFSPLHF. In DNA form, the CDR3 reads TGTGCCAGCAGGGGACAGGGATTCTCACCCCTCCACTTT.

This chain joins TRBV6-6 and TRBJ2-3; 11 positions agree with TRBD2. The germline CDR1 and CDR2 sequences are MNHNY and SVGAGI (reference sequence). This CDR3 has 15 amino acids. V dropped 5 bases and J dropped 1; count of bases not matched to a gene: 2. The DNA of the CDR3 is TGTGCCAGCAGTCCGACTAGCGGGGGCACAGATACGCAGTATTTT. Protein product: CASSPTSGGTDTQYF.

The V call is TRBV19, the J call TRBJ2-4; D is undetermined. Germline V CDR1 and CDR2: LNHDA, SQIVND (reference sequence). V shed 4 bases and J shed 0 bases, with 22 bases lying between them. The CDR3 runs to 19 residues. In DNA form, the CDR3 reads TGTGCCAGTAGTACGAGCGTGGCCCGGGTGACACTAGCCAAAAACATTCAGTACTTC. Translation: CASSTSVARVTLAKNIQYF.

The rearrangement uses TRBV27 and TRBJ1-5; D is uncertain. Germline V lookup: CDR1 MNHEY, CDR2 SMNVEV (reference sequence). Trimming took off 0 bases at V and 3 bases at J, with 9 bases between the two ends. The CDR3 contains 15 residues. CDR3 DNA: TGTGCCAGCAGTTTATCATCAGGAAACAATCAGCCCCAGCATTTT. Protein: CASSLSSGNNQPQHF.

The chain links TRBV30 to TRBJ2-2; 7 positions match TRBD1. Unmatched junction bases numbered 2, after V lost 0 bases and J lost 7 bases. The CDR3 has 13 residues. CDR1 and CDR2 from the germline V gene are GTSNPN and SVGIG (reference sequence). CDR3 bases: TGTGCCTGGAGTGTCAGGGGGAACGGGGAGCTGTTTTTT. This sequence encodes CAWSVRGNGELFF.

This chain links TRBV27 with TRBJ2-7; D might be TRBD1 or TRBD2, each matching 6 bases. This CDR3 comprises 16 residues. Trimming removed 9 bases from V and 3 bases from J, with 24 bases in between. Germline CDR1 reads MNHEY; CDR2 reads SMNVEV (reference sequence). The CDR3 bases are TGTGCCAGGTTCTCTGGCCGTGACAGGCGGGGCTACGAGCAGTACTTC. Translating it yields CARFSGRDRRGYEQYF.

The chain links TRBV28 to TRBJ2-1; 7 bases map to TRBD2. V was clipped by 4 bases and J by 6 bases; unmatched bases: 6. The CDR3 loop spans 14 amino acids. Per the germline V gene, CDR1 is MDHEN and CDR2 is SYDVKM. The chain's CDR3 is CASSSQRDPNEQFF. The CDR3 nucleotides read TGTGCCAGCAGTTCCCAGCGGGATCCCAATGAGCAGTTCTTC.

The chain links TRBV28 to TRBJ1-1; no definite D call. The germline V and J ends were trimmed by 5 bases and 7 bases, with 14 bases remaining between them. The V gene's germline CDR1 is MDHEN and CDR2 SYDVKM. This CDR3 contains 13 residues. CDR3 amino acids: CASSRTDGGEAFF. The CDR3 nucleotides are TGTGCCAGCAGTCGAACCGACGGTGGTGAAGCTTTCTTT.

The V gene is TRBV27, the J gene TRBJ2-7; D not resolved. With 2 bases removed from V and 2 bases from J, the gap between germline ends came to 7 bases. CDR1 and CDR2 from the germline V gene are MNHEY and SMNVEV (reference sequence). The CDR3 is 13 amino acids. CDR3 nucleotide sequence: TGTGCCAGCAGTTTAAAGGGAACCTACGAGCAGTACTTC. It translates to CASSLKGTYEQYF.

The gene calls are TRBV9 and TRBJ2-5; 7 positions match TRBD1. Germline assignment: CDR1 SGDLS and CDR2 YYNGEE. The CDR3 extends over 14 amino acids. V lost 4 bases to trimming and J lost 2 bases; unmatched junction nucleotides: 5. The CDR3 spells CASSPRGQQETQYF. The CDR3, as DNA: TGTGCCAGCAGCCCTAGGGGACAGCAAGAGACCCAGTACTTC.

The V call is TRBV18, the J call TRBJ1-2; D is unresolved. The CDR3 is 13 amino acids. V was clipped by 5 bases and J by 2 bases, with 9 bases between them. Germline V gene sequence: CDR1 KGHSH, CDR2 LQKENI. In DNA, the CDR3 is TGTGCCAGCTCATCCACAGCCAACTATGGCTACACCTTC. Encoded protein: CASSSTANYGYTF.

This chain links TRBV18 with TRBJ2-1; 12 nucleotides agree with TRBD2. The germline V gene has CDR1 KGHSH and CDR2 LQKENI. The CDR3 is 14 residues long. V was clipped by 10 bases and J by 7 bases; unmatched bases: 8. The CDR3 is CATGSSGRANEQFF. The CDR3 DNA is TGTGCCACCGGGTCTAGCGGGAGGGCGAATGAGCAGTTCTTC.